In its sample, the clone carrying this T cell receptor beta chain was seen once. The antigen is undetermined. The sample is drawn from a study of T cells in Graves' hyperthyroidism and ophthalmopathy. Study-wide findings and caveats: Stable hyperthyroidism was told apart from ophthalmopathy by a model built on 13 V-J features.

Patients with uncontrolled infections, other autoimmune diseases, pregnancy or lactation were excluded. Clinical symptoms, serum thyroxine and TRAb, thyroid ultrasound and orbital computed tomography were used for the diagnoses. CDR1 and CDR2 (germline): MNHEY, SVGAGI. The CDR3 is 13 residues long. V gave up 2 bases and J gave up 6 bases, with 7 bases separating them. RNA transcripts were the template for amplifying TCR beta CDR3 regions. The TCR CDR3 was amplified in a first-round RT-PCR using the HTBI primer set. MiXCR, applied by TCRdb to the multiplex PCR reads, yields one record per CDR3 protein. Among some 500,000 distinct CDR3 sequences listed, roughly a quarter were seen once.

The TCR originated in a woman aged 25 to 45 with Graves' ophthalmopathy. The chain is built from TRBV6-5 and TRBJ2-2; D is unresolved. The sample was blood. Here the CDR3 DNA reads TGTGCCAGCAGTTACGATCCACCCGGGGAGCTGTTTTTT. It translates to CASSYDPPGELFF.